Shown below are 21 T cell receptor beta chains from a single sample sequenced in a study of cytomegalovirus exposure and HLA in healthy donors. Profiling relied on immunoSEQ multiplex PCR, and the TCRdb table lists in-frame clones only, not all of them. The sample holds 35,000 to 50,000 clones; roughly 93% are singletons and the top ten take 2.1%. Input material: PBMCs. These receptor sequences come from a woman younger than 35 in good health and CMV-seronegative.

This clone was found a few times. The chain couples TRBV6-4 to TRBJ1-2; possibly TRBD1 for D (5 bases). The V gene's germline CDR1 is MRHNA and CDR2 SNTAGT. The CDR3 contains 14 residues. V dropped 0 bases and J dropped 8 bases, with 13 bases sitting between them. For the CDR3, the DNA is TGTGCCAGCAGTGACTCGGTAGGGGCGGACGGCTACACCTTC. Encoded protein: CASSDSVGADGYTF.

The rearrangement links TRBV7-3 to TRBJ2-5; possibly TRBD2 for D (6 bases). Per the germline V gene, CDR1 is SGHTA and CDR2 is FQGTGA. This CDR3 has 15 amino acids. The V gene lost 5 bases and the J gene lost 2 bases, with 15 bases spanning the gap. This chain's CDR3 is CASSPQGGAQETQYF. The CDR3 DNA reads TGTGCCAGCAGCCCCCAAGGCGGGGCTCAAGAGACCCAGTACTTC.

This sequence joins TRBV5-1 and TRBJ2-3; 9 nucleotides align to TRBD2. The CDR3 has 16 amino acids. The V gene's germline CDR1 is SGHRS and CDR2 YFSETQ. V lost 0 bases and J lost 1; bases outside the gene matches: 3. CDR3 in DNA: TGCGCCAGCAGCTTGGCTAGCGGGGCCCGCACAGATACGCAGTATTTT. Its translation is CASSLASGARTDTQYF.

The chain recombines TRBV7-9 with TRBJ1-5; maybe TRBD1 (5 bases). Germline CDR1 is SEHNR and CDR2 is FQNEAQ (reference sequence). The CDR3 is 16 residues long. V dropped 4 bases and J dropped 7 bases, with 20 bases sitting between them. CDR3: CASSSRDGAGRQPQHF. CDR3 nucleotides: TGTGCCAGCAGCTCAAGGGACGGAGCGGGAAGACAGCCCCAGCATTTT.

CDR3: CASSEYGRVSTNPQSEKLFF. The CDR3 nucleotides read TGTGCCAGCAGTGAATATGGGCGGGTGTCGACAAATCCCCAAAGCGAAAAACTGTTTTTT. The chain recombines TRBV2 with TRBJ1-4; D is unresolved. Trimming stripped 2 bases from V and 8 bases from J, with 30 bases between. Germline CDR1 SNHLY, CDR2 FYNNEI. CDR3 length equals 20 residues.

The chain has TRBV19 and TRBJ2-7; 8 nucleotides match TRBD1. CDR1 and CDR2 from the germline V gene are LNHDA and SQIVND (reference sequence). The CDR3 is 15 residues long. Trimming removed 4 bases from V and 1 base from J; junction bases left unmatched: 6. The CDR3 nucleotides read TGTGCCAGTAGTAGGTCGACAGGGGCTTCCTACGAGCAGTACTTC. Residues: CASSRSTGASYEQYF. Full variable domain (remainder filled in from reference TRBV19 and TRBJ2-7): DGGITQSPKYLFRKEGQNVTLSCEQNLNHDAMYWYRQDPGQGLRLIYYSQIVNDFQKGDIAEGYSVSREKKESFPLTVTSAQKNPTAFYLCASSRSTGASYEQYFGPGTRLTVT.

The gene calls are TRBV7-8 and TRBJ2-5, with 7 bases identical to TRBD1. Germline-derived CDR1 and CDR2 are SGHVS and FQNEAQ. After removal of 3 bases from V and 4 bases from J, the junction contained 5 bases not matched to a gene. There are 14 residues in the CDR3. This CDR3 reads CASSFRQGRETQYF. In DNA, the CDR3 is TGTGCCAGCAGCTTCCGACAGGGAAGAGAGACCCAGTACTTC.

The chain couples TRBV27 to TRBJ1-3; no reliable D call. Trimming took off 5 bases at V and 4 bases at J, with 12 bases between the two ends. The CDR3 has 14 residues. The V gene's germline CDR1 is MNHEY and CDR2 SMNVEV (reference sequence). CDR3 nucleotides: TGTGCCAGCAGTCCTAGGTACGGCGGAAACACCATATATTTT. This translates into CASSPRYGGNTIYF.

This clone showed up just once. The chain has TRBV6-5 and TRBJ2-3; D not certain. The CDR3 is 14 amino acids. Trimming took 5 bases from V and 0 from J, leaving 9 bases between them. Germline loops: CDR1 MNHEY, CDR2 SVGAGI. CDR3 residues: CASSPTLSTDTQYF. CDR3 nucleotides: TGTGCCAGCAGTCCGACACTGAGCACAGATACGCAGTATTTT.

J is TRBJ1-6 and V is TRBV7-9; D is possibly TRBD1 (6 bases). CDR3 length: 15 amino acids. V lost 1 base to trimming and J lost 10 bases, with 14 bases between them. In germline, CDR1 is SEHNR, CDR2 FQNEAQ (reference sequence). CDR3 DNA: TGTGCCAGCAGCTTAGGGGCACAGGGTGGATCACCCCTCCACTTT. The encoded protein is CASSLGAQGGSPLHF.

The V gene is TRBV28, the J gene TRBJ2-7, with 9 bases matching TRBD2. V was clipped by 7 bases and J by 3 bases; unmatched bases: 10. The V gene's germline CDR1 is MDHEN and CDR2 SYDVKM. This CDR3 has 15 amino acids. The CDR3, as DNA: TGTGCCAGCATACGGACCGGGACTAGCATCTACGAGCAGTACTTC. Translating gives CASIRTGTSIYEQYF.

The chain recombines TRBV7-3 with TRBJ2-2; 11 bases are shared with TRBD2. The length of the CDR3 is 16 residues. Trimming took 5 bases from V and 6 from J; bases not matched to a gene: 8. Germline values: CDR1 SGHTA, CDR2 FQGTGA. CDR3 region: CASSGHSGGAPGELFF. The DNA of the CDR3 is TGTGCCAGCAGCGGCCATAGCGGGGGGGCCCCCGGGGAGCTGTTTTTT.

The chain recombines TRBV6-4 with TRBJ1-6, with 9 bases fitting TRBD1. The J segment lost 7 bases and the V segment lost 3 bases, leaving 1 base of the junction unmatched. The germline CDR1 and CDR2 sequences are MRHNA and SNTAGT. The CDR3 extends over 14 amino acids. CDR3 DNA sequence: TGTGCCAGCAGTGAAGGGACAGGGAATTCACCCCTCCACTTT. This encodes CASSEGTGNSPLHF.

The chain uses TRBV7-2 and TRBJ2-3; 9 nucleotides agree with TRBD2. Looked up from germline, CDR1 is SGHTA and CDR2 is FQGNSA. The V and J ends lost 5 bases and 0 bases, in that order; junction bases with no gene match: 15. The CDR3 sequence is 19 residues long. CDR3 coding DNA: TGTGCCAGCAGCCCTAGCCGGGGAGCGGGGGGCCTTAGCACAGATACGCAGTATTTT. Translation gives CASSPSRGAGGLSTDTQYF.

V and J are TRBV11-2 and TRBJ1-2; 8 bases line up with TRBD1. Germline loops: CDR1 SGHAT, CDR2 FQNNGV. The CDR3 covers 16 residues. V was clipped by 4 bases and J by 1 base; unmatched bases: 8. CDR3 nucleotides: TGTGCCAGCAGCTCCCGGTTAGGGACAGGTAACTATGGCTACACCTTC. Its protein is CASSSRLGTGNYGYTF.

The chain recombines TRBV18 with TRBJ2-3, with TRBD2 as a possible D gene (7 bases). With 3 bases removed from V and 2 bases from J, the gap between germline ends came to 12 bases. The CDR3 loop spans 15 amino acids. Germline V gene data show CDR1 as KGHSH and CDR2 as LQKENI. The CDR3 nucleotides are TGTGCCAGCTCACCTAACGGGGGGCCCACAGATACGCAGTATTTT. Translating gives CASSPNGGPTDTQYF.

This chain uses TRBV19 with TRBJ1-2; 8 bases map to TRBD1. The ends lost 4 bases at V and 6 bases at J; junction bases unmatched: 10. This CDR3 is 15 amino acids long. The germline CDR1 and CDR2 sequences are LNHDA and SQIVND (reference sequence). This chain's CDR3 is CASSTSGTGENGYTF. CDR3 DNA sequence: TGTGCCAGTAGTACCTCCGGGACAGGTGAAAATGGCTACACCTTC. Based on the CDR3 plus reference TRBV19 and TRBJ1-2, the full variable domain is DGGITQSPKYLFRKEGQNVTLSCEQNLNHDAMYWYRQDPGQGLRLIYYSQIVNDFQKGDIAEGYSVSREKKESFPLTVTSAQKNPTAFYLCASSTSGTGENGYTFGSGTRLTVV.

CDR3 nucleotide sequence: TGTGCCAGCAGCTCGGACAGTGAAGCTTTCTTT. It encodes CASSSDSEAFF. The rearrangement links TRBV5-4 to TRBJ1-1; D possibly corresponds to TRBD1 (6 bases). V was shortened by 3 bases and J by 7 bases, with 7 bases between the two germline ends. Per the germline V gene, CDR1 is SGHNT and CDR2 is YYREEE (reference sequence). This CDR3 comprises 11 residues.

This clone was seen a few times. The chain carries TRBV4-1 and TRBJ2-7; 7 nucleotides agree with TRBD1. Germline values: CDR1 MGHRA, CDR2 YSYEKL. Trimming removed 0 bases from V and 2 bases from J; junction bases left unmatched: 4. This CDR3 contains 15 residues. CDR3 DNA: TGCGCCAGCAGCCAAGATGGGCAGGGGGCCTACGAGCAGTACTTC. Translated: CASSQDGQGAYEQYF.

The chain links TRBV14 to TRBJ1-4; 7 bases fit TRBD1. Germline V gene data show CDR1 as SGHDN and CDR2 as FVKESK. V lost 3 bases and J lost 10; bases outside the gene matches: 8. The length of the CDR3 is 14 residues. Written as DNA, the CDR3 is TGTGCCAGCAGCCAGAGGGGGGCAGGGGGAAAACTGTTTTTT. This gives the protein CASSQRGAGGKLFF.

The rearrangement joins TRBV7-2 to TRBJ2-1; 9 bases agree with TRBD2. V was clipped by 6 bases and J by 9 bases; unmatched bases: 9. Germline V lookup: CDR1 SGHTA, CDR2 FQGNSA. This CDR3 spans 14 amino acids. The CDR3 DNA reads as TGTGCCAGCAGACGCGGGGGGGCGGATATTGAGCAGTTCTTC. Translated, it gives CASRRGGADIEQFF.